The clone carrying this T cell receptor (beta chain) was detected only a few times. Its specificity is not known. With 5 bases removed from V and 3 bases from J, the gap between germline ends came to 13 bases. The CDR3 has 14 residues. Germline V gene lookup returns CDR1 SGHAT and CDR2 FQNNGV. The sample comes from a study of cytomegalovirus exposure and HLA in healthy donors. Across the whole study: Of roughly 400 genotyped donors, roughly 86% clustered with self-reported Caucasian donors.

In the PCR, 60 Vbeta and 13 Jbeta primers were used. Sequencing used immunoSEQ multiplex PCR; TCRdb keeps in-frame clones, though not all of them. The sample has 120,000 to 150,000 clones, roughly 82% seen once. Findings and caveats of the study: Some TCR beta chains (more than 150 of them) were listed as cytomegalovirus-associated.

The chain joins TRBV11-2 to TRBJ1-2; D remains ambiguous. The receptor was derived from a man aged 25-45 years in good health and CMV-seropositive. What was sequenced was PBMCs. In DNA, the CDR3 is TGTGCCAGCAGCGCCCGGGAGGGAGACTATGGCTACACCTTC. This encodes CASSAREGDYGYTF.